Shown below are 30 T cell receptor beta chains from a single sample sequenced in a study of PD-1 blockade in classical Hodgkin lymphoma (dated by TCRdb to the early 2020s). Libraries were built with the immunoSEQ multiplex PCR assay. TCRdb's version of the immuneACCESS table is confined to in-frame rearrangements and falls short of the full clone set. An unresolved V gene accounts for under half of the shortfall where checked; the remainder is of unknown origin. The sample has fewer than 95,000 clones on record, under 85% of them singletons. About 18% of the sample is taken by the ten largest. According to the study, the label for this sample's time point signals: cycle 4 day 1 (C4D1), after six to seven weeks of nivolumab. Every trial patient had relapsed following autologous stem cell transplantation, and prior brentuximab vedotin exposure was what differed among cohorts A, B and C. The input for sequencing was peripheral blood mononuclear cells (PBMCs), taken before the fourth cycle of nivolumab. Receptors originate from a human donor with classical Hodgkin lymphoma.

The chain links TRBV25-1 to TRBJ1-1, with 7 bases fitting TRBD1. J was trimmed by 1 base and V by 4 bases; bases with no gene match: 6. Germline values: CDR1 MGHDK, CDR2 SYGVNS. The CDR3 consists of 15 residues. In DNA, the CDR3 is TGTGCCAGCAGTGCCCGCTGGACAGGGAACACTGAAGCTTTCTTT. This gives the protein CASSARWTGNTEAFF.

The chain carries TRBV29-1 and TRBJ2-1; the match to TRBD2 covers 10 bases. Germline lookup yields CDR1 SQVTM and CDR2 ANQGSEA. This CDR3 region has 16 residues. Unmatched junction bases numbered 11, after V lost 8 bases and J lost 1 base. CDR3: CSLRVAGGRSYNEQFF. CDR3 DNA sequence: TGCAGCCTCCGTGTAGCGGGAGGTAGGTCCTACAATGAGCAGTTCTTC.

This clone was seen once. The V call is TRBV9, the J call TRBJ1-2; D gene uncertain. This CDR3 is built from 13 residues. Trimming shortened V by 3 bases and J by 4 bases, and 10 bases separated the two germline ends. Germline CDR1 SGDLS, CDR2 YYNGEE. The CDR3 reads CASSASIGYGYTF. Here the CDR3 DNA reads TGTGCCAGCAGCGCGTCTATTGGCTATGGCTACACCTTC.

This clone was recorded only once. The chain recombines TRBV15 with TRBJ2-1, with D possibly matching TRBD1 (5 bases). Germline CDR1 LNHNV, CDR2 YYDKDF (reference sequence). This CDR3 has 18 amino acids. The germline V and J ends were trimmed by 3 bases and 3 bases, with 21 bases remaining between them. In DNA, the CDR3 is TGTGCCACCAGCAGCTCAAGGAACAGGCGGAGCGACTACAATGAGCAGTTCTTC. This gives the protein CATSSSRNRRSDYNEQFF.

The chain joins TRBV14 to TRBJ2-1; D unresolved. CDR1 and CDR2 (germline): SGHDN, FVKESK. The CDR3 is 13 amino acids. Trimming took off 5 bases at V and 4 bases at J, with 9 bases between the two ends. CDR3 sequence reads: CASSSGLYNEQFF. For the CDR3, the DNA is TGTGCCAGCAGCTCCGGGCTATACAATGAGCAGTTCTTC.

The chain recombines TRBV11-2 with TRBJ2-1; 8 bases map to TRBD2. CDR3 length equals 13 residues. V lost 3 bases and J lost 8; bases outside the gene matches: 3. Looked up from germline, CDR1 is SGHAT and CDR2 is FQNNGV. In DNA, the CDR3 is TGTGCCAGCAGCTTGGGACTAGAGGATGAGCAGTTCTTC. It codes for CASSLGLEDEQFF.

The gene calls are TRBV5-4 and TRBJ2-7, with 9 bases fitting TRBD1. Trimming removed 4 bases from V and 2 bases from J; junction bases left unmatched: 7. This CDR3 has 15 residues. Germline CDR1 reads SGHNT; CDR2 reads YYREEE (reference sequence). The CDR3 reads CASSARTGATYEQYF. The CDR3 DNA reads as TGTGCCAGCAGCGCTCGGACAGGGGCTACCTACGAGCAGTACTTC.

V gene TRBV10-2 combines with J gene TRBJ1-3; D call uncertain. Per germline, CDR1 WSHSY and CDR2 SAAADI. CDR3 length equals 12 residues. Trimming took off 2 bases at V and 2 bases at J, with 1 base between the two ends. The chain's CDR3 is CASSEAGNTIYF. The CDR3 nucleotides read TGCGCCAGCAGTGAGGCTGGAAACACCATATATTTT.

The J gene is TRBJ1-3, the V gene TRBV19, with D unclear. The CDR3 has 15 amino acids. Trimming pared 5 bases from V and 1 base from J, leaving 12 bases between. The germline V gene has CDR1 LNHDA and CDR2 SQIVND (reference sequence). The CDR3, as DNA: TGTGCCAGTAGTTCCTCAGACACGTCTGGAAACACCATATATTTT. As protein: CASSSSDTSGNTIYF.

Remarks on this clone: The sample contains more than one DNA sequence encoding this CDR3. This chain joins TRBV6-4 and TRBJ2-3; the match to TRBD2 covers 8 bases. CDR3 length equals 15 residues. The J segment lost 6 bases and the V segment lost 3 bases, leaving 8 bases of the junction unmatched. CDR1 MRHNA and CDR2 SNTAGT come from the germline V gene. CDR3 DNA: TGTGCCAGCAGTGAGTCAGCGGGAGCGGGGGATACGCAGTATTTT. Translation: CASSESAGAGDTQYF.

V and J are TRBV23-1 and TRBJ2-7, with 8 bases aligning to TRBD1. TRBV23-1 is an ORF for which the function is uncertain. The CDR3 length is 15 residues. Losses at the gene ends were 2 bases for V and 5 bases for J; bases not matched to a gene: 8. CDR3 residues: CASSQPRQGLNEQYF. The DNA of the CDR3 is TGCGCCAGCAGTCAACCACGACAGGGGTTGAACGAGCAGTACTTC.

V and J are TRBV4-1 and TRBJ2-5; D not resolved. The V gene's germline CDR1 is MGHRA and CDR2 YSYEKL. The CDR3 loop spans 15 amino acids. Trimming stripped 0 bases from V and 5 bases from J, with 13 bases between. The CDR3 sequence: CASSQDRRSLETQYF. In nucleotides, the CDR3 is TGCGCCAGCAGCCAAGATCGTCGGTCGTTGGAGACCCAGTACTTC.

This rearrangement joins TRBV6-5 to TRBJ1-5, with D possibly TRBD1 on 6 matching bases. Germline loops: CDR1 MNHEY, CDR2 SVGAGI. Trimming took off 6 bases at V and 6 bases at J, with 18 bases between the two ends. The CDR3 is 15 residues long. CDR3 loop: CASSPPGESGQPQHF. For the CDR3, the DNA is TGTGCCAGCAGCCCGCCAGGGGAGTCGGGTCAGCCCCAGCATTTT.

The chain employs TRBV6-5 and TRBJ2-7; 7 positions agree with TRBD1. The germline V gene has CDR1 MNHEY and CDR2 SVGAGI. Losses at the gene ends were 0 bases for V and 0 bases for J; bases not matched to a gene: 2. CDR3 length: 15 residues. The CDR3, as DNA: TGTGCCAGCAGTTACTCGCAGGGGGTCTCCTACGAGCAGTACTTC. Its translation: CASSYSQGVSYEQYF.

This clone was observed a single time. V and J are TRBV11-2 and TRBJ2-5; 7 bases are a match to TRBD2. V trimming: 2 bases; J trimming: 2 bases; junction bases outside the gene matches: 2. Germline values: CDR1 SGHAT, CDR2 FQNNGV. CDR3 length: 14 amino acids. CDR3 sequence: CASSLRGGQETQYF. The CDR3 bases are TGTGCCAGCAGCTTACGGGGAGGGCAAGAGACCCAGTACTTC.

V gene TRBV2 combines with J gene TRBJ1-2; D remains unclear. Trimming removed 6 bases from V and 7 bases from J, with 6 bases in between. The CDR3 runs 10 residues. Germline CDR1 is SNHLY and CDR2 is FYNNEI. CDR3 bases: TGTGCCAGCAGGGCAGTTGGCTACACCTTC. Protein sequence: CASRAVGYTF.

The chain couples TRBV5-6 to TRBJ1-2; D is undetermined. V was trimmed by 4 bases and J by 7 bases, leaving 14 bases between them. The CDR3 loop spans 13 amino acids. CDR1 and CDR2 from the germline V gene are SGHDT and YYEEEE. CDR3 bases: TGTGCCAGCAGCAAGTCCCTCCGTGGTGGCTACACCTTC. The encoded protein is CASSKSLRGGYTF. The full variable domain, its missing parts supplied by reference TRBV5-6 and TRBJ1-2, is DAGVTQSPTHLIKTRGQQVTLRCSPKSGHDTVSWYQQALGQGPQFIFQYYEEEERQRGNFPDRFSGHQFPNYSSELNVNALLLGDSALYLCASSKSLRGGYTFGSGTRLTVV.

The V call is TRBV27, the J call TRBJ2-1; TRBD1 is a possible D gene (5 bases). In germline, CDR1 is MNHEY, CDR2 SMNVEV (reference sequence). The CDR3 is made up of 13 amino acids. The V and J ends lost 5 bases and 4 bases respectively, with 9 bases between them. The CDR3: CASSRRVYNEQFF. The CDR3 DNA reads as TGTGCCAGCAGTCGCAGGGTATACAATGAGCAGTTCTTC.

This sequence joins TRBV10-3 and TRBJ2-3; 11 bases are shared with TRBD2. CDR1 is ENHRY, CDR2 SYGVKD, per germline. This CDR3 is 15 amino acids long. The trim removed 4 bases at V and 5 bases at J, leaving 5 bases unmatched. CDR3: CAISGLAGMGDTQYF. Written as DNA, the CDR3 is TGTGCCATCAGTGGACTAGCGGGGATGGGAGATACGCAGTATTTT.

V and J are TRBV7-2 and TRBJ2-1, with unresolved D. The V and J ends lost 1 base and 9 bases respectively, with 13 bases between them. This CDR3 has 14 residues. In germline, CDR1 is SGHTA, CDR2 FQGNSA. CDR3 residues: CASSLVTGDGEQFF. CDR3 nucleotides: TGTGCCAGCAGCTTAGTCACCGGCGACGGTGAGCAGTTCTTC.

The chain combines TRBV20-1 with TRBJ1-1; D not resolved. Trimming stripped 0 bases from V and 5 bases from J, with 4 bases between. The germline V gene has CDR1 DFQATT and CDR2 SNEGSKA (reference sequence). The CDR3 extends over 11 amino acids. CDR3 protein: CSAREGTEAFF. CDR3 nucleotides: TGCAGTGCTAGAGAAGGGACTGAAGCTTTCTTT.

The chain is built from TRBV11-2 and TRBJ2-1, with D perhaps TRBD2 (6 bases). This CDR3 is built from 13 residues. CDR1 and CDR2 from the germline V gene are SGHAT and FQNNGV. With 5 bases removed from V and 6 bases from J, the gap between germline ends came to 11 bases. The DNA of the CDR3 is TGTGCCAGCAGCCAACTAGCTACCAATGAGCAGTTCTTC. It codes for CASSQLATNEQFF.

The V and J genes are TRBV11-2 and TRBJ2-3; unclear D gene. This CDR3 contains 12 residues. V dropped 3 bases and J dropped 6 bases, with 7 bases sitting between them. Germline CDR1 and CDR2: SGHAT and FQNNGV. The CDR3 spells CASSLFPDTQYF. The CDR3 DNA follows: TGTGCCAGCAGCTTGTTCCCGGATACGCAGTATTTT.

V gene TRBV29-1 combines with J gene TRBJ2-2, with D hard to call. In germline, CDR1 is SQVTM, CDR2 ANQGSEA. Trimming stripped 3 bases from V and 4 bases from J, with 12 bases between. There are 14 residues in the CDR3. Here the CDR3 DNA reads TGCAGCGTTGAGTCTCCCCACCCCACCGGGGAGCTGTTTTTT. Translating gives CSVESPHPTGELFF.

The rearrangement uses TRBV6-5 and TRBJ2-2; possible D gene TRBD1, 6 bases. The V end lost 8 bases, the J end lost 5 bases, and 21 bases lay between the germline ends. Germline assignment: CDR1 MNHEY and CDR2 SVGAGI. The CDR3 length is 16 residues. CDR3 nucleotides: TGTGCCAGCTGTTGCTTGACAGGCCGGGGAACCGGGGAGCTGTTTTTT. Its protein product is CASCCLTGRGTGELFF.

The CDR3 coding sequence is TGTGCCAGCAGTGACGGAAATCGGATGGTCCAGGGCTACACCTTC. Its protein is CASSDGNRMVQGYTF. J is TRBJ1-2 and V is TRBV6-4; D is unresolved. Germline V lookup: CDR1 MRHNA, CDR2 SNTAGT. The CDR3 is 15 residues long. Trimming pared 2 bases from V and 8 bases from J, leaving 18 bases between.

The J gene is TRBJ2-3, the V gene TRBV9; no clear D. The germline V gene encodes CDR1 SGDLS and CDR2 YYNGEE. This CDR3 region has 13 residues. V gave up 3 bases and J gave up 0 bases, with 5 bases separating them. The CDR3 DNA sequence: TGTGCCAGCAGCGGAACTAGCACAGATACGCAGTATTTT. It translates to CASSGTSTDTQYF.

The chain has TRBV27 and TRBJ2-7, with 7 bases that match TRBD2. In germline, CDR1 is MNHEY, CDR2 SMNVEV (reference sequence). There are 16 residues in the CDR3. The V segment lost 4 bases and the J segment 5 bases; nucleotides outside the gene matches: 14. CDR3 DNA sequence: TGTGCCAGCAGTTCTTTGGGGGAGGGCCGGTCCCACGAGCAGTACTTC. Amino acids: CASSSLGEGRSHEQYF.

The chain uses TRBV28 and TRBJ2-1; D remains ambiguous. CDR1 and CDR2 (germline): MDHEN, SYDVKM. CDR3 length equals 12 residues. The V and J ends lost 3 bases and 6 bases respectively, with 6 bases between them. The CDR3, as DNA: TGTGCCAGCAGTTTCCGTTTCAATGAGCAGTTCTTC. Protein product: CASSFRFNEQFF.

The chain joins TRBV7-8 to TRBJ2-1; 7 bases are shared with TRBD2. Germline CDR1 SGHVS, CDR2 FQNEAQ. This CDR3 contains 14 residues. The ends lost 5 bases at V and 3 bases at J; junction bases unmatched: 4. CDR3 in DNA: TGTGCCAGCAGCCCTAGCGGAATCTACAATGAGCAGTTCTTC. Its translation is CASSPSGIYNEQFF. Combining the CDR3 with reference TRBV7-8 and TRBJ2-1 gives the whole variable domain GAGVSQSPRYKVAKRGQDVALRCDPISGHVSLFWYQQALGQGPEFLTYFQNEAQLDKSGLPSDRFFAERPEGSVSTLKIQRTQQEDSAVYLCASSPSGIYNEQFFGPGTRLTVL.